A single sample gave rise to the 9 T cell receptor beta chains below, sequenced in a study of control samples from healthy donors and cancer patients. Assay used: immunoSEQ multiplex PCR; TCRdb lists only in-frame clones, some missing. This sample yields 100,000 to 150,000 clones, of which over 75% are seen a single time; 2.9% belongs to the top ten. Sequences were obtained from blood. These receptors were taken from a man aged 55 to 69 in good health.

This clone was observed a few times. The rearrangement joins TRBV19 to TRBJ1-2, with D perhaps TRBD1 (5 bases). V was pared by 6 bases and J by 5 bases, with 16 bases between. CDR3 length equals 14 residues. CDR1 is LNHDA, CDR2 SQIVND, per germline (reference sequence). In DNA form, the CDR3 reads TGTGCCAGTAGAGATATGGGGCGCTTATATGGCTACACCTTC. It specifies CASRDMGRLYGYTF. The full variable domain, its missing parts supplied by reference TRBV19 and TRBJ1-2, is DGGITQSPKYLFRKEGQNVTLSCEQNLNHDAMYWYRQDPGQGLRLIYYSQIVNDFQKGDIAEGYSVSREKKESFPLTVTSAQKNPTAFYLCASRDMGRLYGYTFGSGTRLTVV.

The rearrangement joins TRBV28 to TRBJ1-1, with TRBD1 identical over 7 bases. Germline CDR1 and CDR2: MDHEN and SYDVKM. CDR3 length equals 12 residues. V lost 6 bases, J lost 11 bases, and 9 bases stayed unmatched. The CDR3 DNA reads TGTGCCAGCAGCCAGACAGGGAGGAGGGCTTTCTTT. Protein: CASSQTGRRAFF.

The chain combines TRBV12-3 or TRBV12-4 with TRBJ1-5, with D perhaps matching TRBD1 (5 bases). This CDR3 is 12 amino acids long. Deletions cut 6 bases from V and 7 bases from J, with 10 bases between. The CDR3 DNA is TGTGCCAGCAGCCCGGGGGTACAGCCCCAGCATTTT. This gives the protein CASSPGVQPQHF.

The rearrangement uses TRBV19 and TRBJ2-2; 7 nucleotides agree with TRBD2. The length of the CDR3 is 15 residues. Germline lookup yields CDR1 LNHDA and CDR2 SQIVND (reference sequence). With 5 bases clipped from V and 3 bases from J, the junction kept 6 bases outside the gene matches. The CDR3 DNA is TGTGCCAGTAGTTGGAGCGGGGTAGACACCGGGGAGCTGTTTTTT. Amino acid sequence: CASSWSGVDTGELFF.

The V call is TRBV3-1 (or the pseudogene TRBV3-2), the J call TRBJ2-5, with TRBD2 identical over 7 bases. The CDR3 is made up of 13 amino acids. Germline V gives CDR1 LGHDT, CDR2 YNNKEL (reference sequence). CDR3 protein: CAASLGGWETQYF. The CDR3 DNA follows: TGTGCGGCCTCCTTGGGAGGGTGGGAGACCCAGTACTTC.

The rearrangement links TRBV20-1 to TRBJ1-2; D ambiguous. CDR1 and CDR2 from the germline V gene are DFQATT and SNEGSKA (reference sequence). The V end was cut by 3 bases, the J end by 8 bases, with 22 bases between. There are 15 residues in the CDR3. CDR3 residues: CSASRQKRLAGGYTF. The CDR3, as DNA: TGCAGTGCTAGTCGGCAAAAACGTCTCGCGGGCGGCTACACCTTC.

The chain is built from TRBV5-1 and TRBJ1-4, with D possibly matching TRBD1 (5 bases). CDR1 SGHRS and CDR2 YFSETQ come from the germline V gene. This CDR3 region has 15 residues. V was clipped by 6 bases and J by 2 bases, with 14 bases between them. For the CDR3, the DNA is TGCGCCAGCACCTCTGGGGGGGTGACTAATGAAAAACTGTTTTTT. Protein product: CASTSGGVTNEKLFF.

The chain combines TRBV28 with TRBJ2-7; D not resolved. CDR1 MDHEN and CDR2 SYDVKM come from the germline V gene. The CDR3 length is 15 residues. Trimming cost V 5 bases and J 4 bases, with 18 bases left between them. This chain's CDR3 is CASSLIGLASYEQYF. The CDR3 bases are TGTGCCAGCAGTCTAATTGGGTTGGCTTCATACGAGCAGTACTTC.

This sequence joins TRBV10-2 and TRBJ2-7, with D unclear. V lost 2 bases and J 2 bases, leaving 16 bases between the germline ends. The CDR3 extends over 16 amino acids. In germline, CDR1 is WSHSY, CDR2 SAAADI. CDR3 bases: TGCGCCAGCAGTGAGGAGTCCTCATCCCGAGCCTACGAGCAGTACTTC. Residues: CASSEESSSRAYEQYF.